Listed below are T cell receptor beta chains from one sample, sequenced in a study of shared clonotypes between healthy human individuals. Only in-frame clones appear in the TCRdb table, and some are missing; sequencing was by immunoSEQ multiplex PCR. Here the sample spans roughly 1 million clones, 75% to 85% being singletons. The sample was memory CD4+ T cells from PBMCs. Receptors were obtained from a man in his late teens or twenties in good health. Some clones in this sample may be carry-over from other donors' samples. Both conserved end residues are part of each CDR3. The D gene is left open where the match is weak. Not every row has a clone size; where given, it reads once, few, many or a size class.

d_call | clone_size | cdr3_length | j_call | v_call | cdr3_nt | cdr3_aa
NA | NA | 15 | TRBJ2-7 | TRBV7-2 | TGTGCCAGCAGCTTAGAGGTAACCCGATATTACGAGCAGTACTTC | CASSLEVTRYYEQYF
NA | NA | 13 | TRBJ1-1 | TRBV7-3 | TGTGCCAGCAGCTTATCAGGGATCACTGAAGCTTTCTTT | CASSLSGITEAFF
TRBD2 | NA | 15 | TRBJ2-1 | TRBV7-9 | TGTGCCAGCAGCTTCTTCGGGACTAGCGGCAATGAGCAGTTCTTC | CASSFFGTSGNEQFF
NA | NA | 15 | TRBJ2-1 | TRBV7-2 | TGTGCCAGCAGCTTTACGACAGGATCATACAATGAGCAGTTCTTC | CASSFTTGSYNEQFF
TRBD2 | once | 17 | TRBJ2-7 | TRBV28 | TGTGCCAGCAGTTTCGTTCTAGCGGGAGGGGGGACCTACGAGCAGTACTTC | CASSFVLAGGGTYEQYF
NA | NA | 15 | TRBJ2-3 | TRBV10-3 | TGTGCCATCAGTGAGTCGAAAGGGGGCACAGATACGCAGTATTTT | CAISESKGGTDTQYF
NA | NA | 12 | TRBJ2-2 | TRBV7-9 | TGTGCCAGCAGCTTCGGACTGTCGGAGCTGTTTTTT | CASSFGLSELFF
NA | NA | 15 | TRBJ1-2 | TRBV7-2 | TGTGCCAGCAGCTTAGCGGGGTCCGGGAACTATGGCTACACCTTC | CASSLAGSGNYGYTF
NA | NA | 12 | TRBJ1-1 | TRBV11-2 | TGTGCCAGCAGCTCCGTGCGACAGGAAGCTTTCTTT | CASSSVRQEAFF
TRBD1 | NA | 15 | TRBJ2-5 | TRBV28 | TGTGCCAGCAGTCCAAGGACAGGGTCTCAAGAGACCCAGTACTTC | CASSPRTGSQETQYF
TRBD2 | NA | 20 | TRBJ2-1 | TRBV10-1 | TGCGCCAGCAGTGAGTCCGGGGGTTCTAGCGGGAGATTACCCCTCCCTGAGCAGTTCTTC | CASSESGGSSGRLPLPEQFF
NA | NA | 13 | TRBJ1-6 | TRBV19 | TGTGCCAGTAGTGTCTCGGGGGCTCCACCCCTCCACTTT | CASSVSGAPPLHF
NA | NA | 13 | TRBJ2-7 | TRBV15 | TGTGCCACCAGCAGAGATGGGGGCGCGGAGCAGTACTTC | CATSRDGGAEQYF
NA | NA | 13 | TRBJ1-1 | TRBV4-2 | TGTGCCAGCAGCTCGCAGATGGGCACTGAAGCTTTCTTT | CASSSQMGTEAFF
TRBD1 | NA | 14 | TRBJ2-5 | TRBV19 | TGTGCCAGTAGTCCGCGGGGACAGGGGGAGACCCAGTACTTC | CASSPRGQGETQYF
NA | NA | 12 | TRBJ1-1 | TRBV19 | TGTGCCAGTAGTATAAGGACGACTGAAGCTTTCTTT | CASSIRTTEAFF
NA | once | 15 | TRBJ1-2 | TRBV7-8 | TGTGCCAGCAGCTTAGCGAGCCCCTCTAACTATGGCTACACCTTC | CASSLASPSNYGYTF
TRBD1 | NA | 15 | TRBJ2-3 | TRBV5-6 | TGTGCCAGCAGCTGGGACAGGGTTAGCACAGATACGCAGTATTTT | CASSWDRVSTDTQYF
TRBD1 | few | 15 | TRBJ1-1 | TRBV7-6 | TGTGCCAGCAGTCGCAGGGGGGTAGAGGACACTGAAGCTTTCTTT | CASSRRGVEDTEAFF
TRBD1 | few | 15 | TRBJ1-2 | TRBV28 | TGTGCCAGCAGTCGACCGGGACAGGAACTTTATGGCTACACCTTC | CASSRPGQELYGYTF
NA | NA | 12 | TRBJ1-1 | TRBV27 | TGTGCCAGCAGTTCGGGGGGAACTGAAGCTTTCTTT | CASSSGGTEAFF
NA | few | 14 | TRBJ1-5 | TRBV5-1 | TGCGCCAGCAGCCCATGGGGCCTCAATCAGCCCCAGCATTTT | CASSPWGLNQPQHF